These T cell receptor beta chains were read from a single sample in a study of T cell responses to AZD1222 COVID-19 vaccine. Profiled with immunoSEQ multiplex PCR; TCRdb holds only in-frame clones, not every one. The repertoire holds 150,000 or so clones, 90% seen once, with approximately 1.5% in the top ten. Sequencing used peripheral blood, obtained on day 0 of AZD1222 vaccination. All receptors come from an adult in good health. Each CDR3 is given with its conserved first and last residue. The order of the fields is clone size, V gene, J gene, D gene, CDR3 protein, CDR3 DNA. A D gene is named only where the DNA matches it firmly. Size values are once, few and many counts, or a class for expanded clones, and some rows have none.

clone size: NA; V gene: TRBV28; J gene: TRBJ1-1; D gene: NA; CDR3 protein: CASSLGRLYTEAFF; CDR3 DNA: TGTGCCAGCAGCTTAGGTCGCCTATACACTGAAGCTTTCTTT
clone size: NA; V gene: TRBV5-4; J gene: TRBJ2-1; D gene: TRBD1; CDR3 protein: CASSPTGTGSYNEQFF; CDR3 DNA: TGTGCCAGCAGCCCGACCGGGACAGGCTCCTACAATGAGCAGTTCTTC
clone size: NA; V gene: TRBV24-1; J gene: TRBJ2-2; D gene: TRBD2; CDR3 protein: CATSKTSLIAPGELFF; CDR3 DNA: TGTGCCACCAGTAAGACTAGCCTAATTGCCCCCGGGGAGCTGTTTTTT
clone size: NA; V gene: TRBV4-3; J gene: TRBJ1-2; D gene: TRBD1; CDR3 protein: CASSQERQGGYTF; CDR3 DNA: TGCGCCAGCAGCCAAGAAAGACAGGGTGGCTACACCTTC
clone size: NA; V gene: TRBV15; J gene: TRBJ1-2; D gene: NA; CDR3 protein: CATSRDINTGLVGGYTF; CDR3 DNA: TGTGCCACCAGCAGAGATATAAATACAGGGCTTGTCGGTGGCTACACCTTC
clone size: NA; V gene: TRBV6-6; J gene: TRBJ1-1; D gene: NA; CDR3 protein: CASSYVKQNTEAFF; CDR3 DNA: TGTGCCAGCAGTTACGTCAAGCAGAACACTGAAGCTTTCTTT
clone size: few; V gene: TRBV19; J gene: TRBJ1-1; D gene: NA; CDR3 protein: CASSRIGTEAFF; CDR3 DNA: TGTGCCAGTTCGAGGATTGGGACTGAAGCTTTCTTT
clone size: NA; V gene: TRBV7-2; J gene: TRBJ1-2; D gene: NA; CDR3 protein: CASSLEFGNYGYTF; CDR3 DNA: TGTGCCAGCAGCTTAGAGTTCGGTAACTATGGCTACACCTTC
clone size: NA; V gene: TRBV11-3; J gene: TRBJ2-1; D gene: TRBD2; CDR3 protein: CASSPMTSGASNEQFF; CDR3 DNA: TGTGCCAGCAGCCCCATGACTAGCGGGGCATCTAATGAGCAGTTCTTC
clone size: NA; V gene: TRBV4-1; J gene: TRBJ2-7; D gene: NA; CDR3 protein: CASSQEPYRTYEQYF; CDR3 DNA: TGCGCCAGCAGCCAAGAGCCATACCGGACCTACGAGCAGTACTTC
clone size: NA; V gene: TRBV10-3; J gene: TRBJ2-3; D gene: NA; CDR3 protein: CAISESSGLSTDTQYF; CDR3 DNA: TGTGCCATCAGTGAGTCTTCAGGGCTTAGCACAGATACGCAGTATTTT
clone size: NA; V gene: TRBV6-5; J gene: TRBJ1-1; D gene: TRBD1; CDR3 protein: CASRQGAVTEAFF; CDR3 DNA: TGTGCCAGCAGACAGGGGGCAGTCACTGAAGCTTTCTTT
clone size: NA; V gene: TRBV7-9; J gene: TRBJ1-5; D gene: NA; CDR3 protein: CASSLWTGRRNQPQHF; CDR3 DNA: TGTGCCAGCAGCTTATGGACGGGTCGGCGCAATCAGCCCCAGCATTTT
clone size: NA; V gene: TRBV18; J gene: TRBJ1-5; D gene: TRBD1; CDR3 protein: CASSPPGQGGNQPQHF; CDR3 DNA: TGTGCCAGCTCACCACCCGGACAGGGGGGCAATCAGCCCCAGCATTTT
clone size: NA; V gene: TRBV2; J gene: TRBJ2-3; D gene: TRBD1; CDR3 protein: CASSPEGQETDTQYF; CDR3 DNA: TGTGCCAGCAGCCCTGAGGGACAGGAGACAGATACGCAGTATTTT